These 32 T cell receptor beta chains were all obtained from the same sample, sequenced in a study of shared clonotypes between healthy human individuals. CD8 cells classed as naive were CD45RO-negative and positively selected for CCR7, excluding terminally differentiated effector memory CD45RA+ cells. This table comes from immunoSEQ multiplex PCR, and its TCRdb copy is limited to in-frame clones, with some not included. The profile shows approximately 2,200,000 clones, about 92% of them singletons. The specimen was naive CD8+ T cells from PBMCs. These receptor sequences come from a man aged 18 to 29 in good health. Some clones in this sample may be carry-over from other donors' samples.

The V and J genes are TRBV11-3 and TRBJ2-1, with 11 bases matching TRBD2. The CDR3 totals 16 residues. V shed 5 bases, J shed 4 bases, and the junction held 7 bases outside the gene matches. CDR1 is SGHNT, CDR2 YENEEA, per germline. The CDR3 protein is CASSLASGRTYNEQFF. The DNA for the CDR3 is TGTGCCAGCAGCCTGGCTAGCGGGAGGACGTACAATGAGCAGTTCTTC.

V gene TRBV6-5 combines with J gene TRBJ1-4; D is unclear. The CDR3 extends over 11 amino acids. CDR1 is MNHEY, CDR2 SVGAGI, per germline. Trimming pared 5 bases from V and 8 bases from J, leaving 6 bases between. The CDR3: CASSPQEKLFF. CDR3 sequence (DNA): TGTGCCAGCAGTCCCCAAGAAAAACTGTTTTTT.

The V call is TRBV12-2, the J call TRBJ2-1; the table's TRBD2 call for D was not verified on the DNA. TRBV12-2 is classified as a pseudogene. This CDR3 is built from 14 residues. The CDR3 nucleotides read TGTGCAAGTCGCTTGGGACTACTCTACAATGAGCAGTTCTTC. This gives the protein CASRLGLLYNEQFF.

In this sample, this clone turned up once. The chain employs TRBV11-3 and TRBJ2-1; D is ambiguous. This CDR3 region has 13 residues. Germline lookup yields CDR1 SGHNT and CDR2 YENEEA. V was cut by 1 base and J by 9 bases, with 10 bases left in between. CDR3 nucleotide sequence: TGTGCCAGCAGCTTAGTATTGGGGTCTGAGCAGTTCTTC. Translating it yields CASSLVLGSEQFF.

Concerning this clone itself: Other DNA sequences in the same sample also yield this CDR3. V gene TRBV9 combines with J gene TRBJ2-1, with 10 positions matching TRBD2. V shed 3 bases and J 4 bases; nucleotides not matched to a gene: 4. The CDR3 spans 15 residues. Germline V gene data show CDR1 as SGDLS and CDR2 as YYNGEE. CDR3 nucleotide sequence: TGTGCCAGCAGCGCGGGGACTAGCGTATACAATGAGCAGTTCTTC. This gives the protein CASSAGTSVYNEQFF. The complete variable domain, with remaining parts taken from reference TRBV9 and TRBJ2-1, reads DSGVTQTPKHLITATGQRVTLRCSPRSGDLSVYWYQQSLDQGLQFLIQYYNGEERAKGNILERFSAQQFPDLHSELNLSSLELGDSALYFCASSAGTSVYNEQFFGPGTRLTVL.

Regarding this clone: In the same sample, other DNA sequences code for this CDR3. The V call is TRBV4-3, the J call TRBJ2-7; D tentatively reads TRBD1 or TRBD2 (6 bases each). The V gene lost 4 bases and the J gene lost 7 bases, with 11 bases spanning the gap. In germline, CDR1 is LGHNA, CDR2 YSLEER. The CDR3 is 12 residues long. The CDR3 coding sequence is TGCGCCAGCAGCCGGGGGGCTCGGGAGCAGTACTTC. Translating gives CASSRGAREQYF.

This clone was seen once. This chain connects TRBV19 to TRBJ2-5; 8 bases align to TRBD2. Germline assignment: CDR1 LNHDA and CDR2 SQIVND (reference sequence). The CDR3 extends over 14 amino acids. With V trimmed by 8 bases and J by 5 bases, 10 bases remained unmatched. Written as DNA, the CDR3 is TGTGCCAGTGGTTCCGGGGCGGGAGGCGAGACCCAGTACTTC. Translated, it gives CASGSGAGGETQYF.

The V and J genes are TRBV9 and TRBJ2-2, with 7 bases lining up with TRBD2. In germline, CDR1 is SGDLS, CDR2 YYNGEE. This CDR3 comprises 18 residues. J was trimmed by 2 bases and V by 3 bases; bases with no gene match: 13. CDR3 residues: CASSGALASGINTGELFF. The CDR3 bases are TGTGCCAGCAGCGGCGCCCTCGCAAGCGGGATTAACACCGGGGAGCTGTTTTTT. Filled out from reference TRBV9 and TRBJ2-2, the complete variable domain reads DSGVTQTPKHLITATGQRVTLRCSPRSGDLSVYWYQQSLDQGLQFLIQYYNGEERAKGNILERFSAQQFPDLHSELNLSSLELGDSALYFCASSGALASGINTGELFFGEGSRLTVL.

The chain links TRBV19 to TRBJ2-1; a possible D gene is TRBD1 (5 bases). The CDR3 is 12 amino acids. V shed 8 bases and J shed 6 bases, with 11 bases lying between them. The V gene's germline CDR1 is LNHDA and CDR2 SQIVND (reference sequence). The CDR3 loop reads CASGAPSNEQFF. The CDR3 nucleotides are TGTGCCAGTGGGGCGCCCTCCAATGAGCAGTTCTTC.

J is TRBJ2-1 and V is TRBV28; 7 bases match TRBD1. Per germline, CDR1 MDHEN and CDR2 SYDVKM. The V segment lost 6 bases and the J segment 3 bases; nucleotides outside the gene matches: 8. CDR3 length: 15 amino acids. The CDR3 reads CASSAPGQSYNEQFF. In DNA form, the CDR3 reads TGTGCCAGCAGCGCGCCGGGACAGAGCTACAATGAGCAGTTCTTC.

As for this clone: Other DNA sequences in the same sample also yield this CDR3. The rearrangement joins TRBV9 to TRBJ2-5; TRBD2 aligns across 13 bases. J gave up 2 bases and V 3 bases, and 4 bases lay outside the gene matches. CDR3 size: 16 residues. The germline V gene has CDR1 SGDLS and CDR2 YYNGEE. The CDR3 DNA sequence: TGTGCCAGCAGCGCGGGGACTAGCGGGATACAAGAGACCCAGTACTTC. Translated: CASSAGTSGIQETQYF.

This clone was detected a few times. The rearrangement joins TRBV7-9 to TRBJ2-2; 11 nucleotides match TRBD1. Germline V gives CDR1 SEHNR, CDR2 FQNEAQ (reference sequence). The CDR3 loop spans 14 amino acids. Trimming took 10 bases from V and 2 from J; bases not matched to a gene: 3. The CDR3 DNA is TGTGCCACCTGGACAGGGGGCAACACCGGGGAGCTGTTTTTT. Its protein is CATWTGGNTGELFF. Full variable domain (missing parts from reference TRBV7-9 and TRBJ2-2): DTGVSQNPRHKITKRGQNVTFRCDPISEHNRLYWYRQTLGQGPEFLTYFQNEAQLEKSRLLSDRFSAERPKGSFSTLEIQRTEQGDSAMYLCATWTGGNTGELFFGEGSRLTVL.

V usage is TRBV11-2 and J usage is TRBJ2-3, with D possibly TRBD2 on 6 matching bases. Trimming left V 0 bases short and J 2 bases short, with 12 bases between. The CDR3 covers 16 residues. Germline V gives CDR1 SGHAT, CDR2 FQNNGV. The CDR3 loop is CASSLEIADFTDTQYF. The CDR3 DNA sequence: TGTGCCAGCAGCTTAGAAATAGCGGACTTCACAGATACGCAGTATTTT.

The V and J genes are TRBV7-8 and TRBJ1-5, with D perhaps matching TRBD1 (6 bases). The CDR3 extends over 15 amino acids. Germline CDR1 and CDR2: SGHVS and FQNEAQ. Trimming removed 5 bases at V and 2 bases at J, with 13 bases between. The CDR3: CASSDQGIGNQPQHF. The CDR3 coding sequence is TGTGCCAGCAGCGATCAGGGGATTGGCAATCAGCCCCAGCATTTT.

The CDR3, as DNA: TGTGCCAGCAGCCATGGCACCCTGGAGCTGTTTTTT. This translates into CASSHGTLELFF. The chain links TRBV28 to TRBJ2-2; D gene uncertain. CDR1 MDHEN and CDR2 SYDVKM come from the germline V gene. V was clipped by 6 bases and J by 10 bases, with 12 bases between them. The CDR3 length is 12 residues.

Details on this clone: The sample carries other DNA sequences with the same CDR3. The chain is built from TRBV19 and TRBJ2-7; no clear D. V was shortened by 1 base and J by 2 bases, with 6 bases between the two germline ends. This CDR3 is built from 13 residues. CDR1 and CDR2 (germline): LNHDA, SQIVND (reference sequence). CDR3 in amino acids: CASSIAGAYEQYF. In nucleotides, the CDR3 is TGTGCCAGTAGTATAGCGGGCGCCTACGAGCAGTACTTC.

The rearrangement uses TRBV5-1 and TRBJ2-1; D is possibly TRBD1 or TRBD2 (5 bases each). Trimming left V 3 bases short and J 6 bases short, with 19 bases between. The CDR3 is 16 residues long. Germline V CDR1 and CDR2: SGHRS, YFSETQ. Here the CDR3 DNA reads TGCGCCAGCAGCTCGGACTTGGGTCTGGGACGCAATGAGCAGTTCTTC. As protein: CASSSDLGLGRNEQFF.

The sample holds a few counts of this clone. The chain couples TRBV27 to TRBJ1-3, with 8 bases identical to TRBD1. Germline loops: CDR1 MNHEY, CDR2 SMNVEV (reference sequence). After removal of 5 bases from V and 4 bases from J, the junction contained 7 bases not matched to a gene. The length of the CDR3 is 15 residues. CDR3 loop: CASSPLRGPGNTIYF. In nucleotides, the CDR3 is TGTGCCAGCAGTCCCCTCAGGGGGCCCGGAAACACCATATATTTT.

The chain uses TRBV28 and TRBJ2-7; maybe TRBD2 (6 bases). The germline V gene encodes CDR1 MDHEN and CDR2 SYDVKM. V was pared by 3 bases and J by 5 bases, with 11 bases between. This CDR3 spans 13 amino acids. CDR3 DNA sequence: TGTGCCAGCAGTTTGCTAGCGAGGAACGAGCAGTACTTC. Residues: CASSLLARNEQYF. The entire variable domain, with the rest obtained from reference TRBV28 and TRBJ2-7, is as follows: DVKVTQSSRYLVKRTGEKVFLECVQDMDHENMFWYRQDPGLGLRLIYFSYDVKMKEKGDIPEGYSVSREKKERFSLILESASTNQTSMYLCASSLLARNEQYFGPGTRLTVT.

The chain couples TRBV11-3 to TRBJ2-2; 7 nucleotides agree with TRBD2. V lost 4 bases to trimming and J lost 8 bases; unmatched junction nucleotides: 13. Germline CDR1 and CDR2: SGHNT and YENEEA. This CDR3 is 16 amino acids long. CDR3 DNA sequence: TGTGCCAGCAGCTCATCCTTAGCGGGTCTATGGGGGGAGCTGTTTTTT. Encoded protein: CASSSSLAGLWGELFF.

Worth noting for this clone: Other DNA sequences in the same sample also yield this CDR3. The chain is built from TRBV13 and TRBJ1-1; perhaps TRBD1 as D (5 bases). The CDR3 is 15 amino acids. V was cut by 5 bases and J by 5 bases, with 18 bases left in between. CDR1 and CDR2 from the germline V gene are PRHDT and FYEKMQ (reference sequence). CDR3 sequence: CASSPETGEKTEAFF. For the CDR3, the DNA is TGTGCCAGCAGCCCTGAGACGGGGGAAAAAACTGAAGCTTTCTTT.

This rearrangement joins TRBV27 to TRBJ1-6; the D is unclear. Looked up from germline, CDR1 is MNHEY and CDR2 is SMNVEV (reference sequence). V gave up 7 bases and J gave up 8 bases, with 15 bases separating them. This CDR3 region has 14 residues. The CDR3 nucleotides read TGTGCCAGCACCTACACCGGTGGGCATTCACCCCTCCACTTT. Its translation: CASTYTGGHSPLHF.

The rearrangement joins TRBV19 to TRBJ2-2; TRBD1 is a possible D gene (5 bases). Per the germline V gene, CDR1 is LNHDA and CDR2 is SQIVND (reference sequence). V lost 4 bases and J 0 bases, leaving 9 bases between the germline ends. The CDR3 sequence is 15 residues long. This CDR3 is CASSTDKSNTGELFF. The CDR3 bases are TGTGCCAGTAGTACGGACAAGTCGAACACCGGGGAGCTGTTTTTT.

This rearrangement joins TRBV19 to TRBJ1-5, with 9 nucleotides matching TRBD1. From germline, CDR1 is LNHDA and CDR2 SQIVND (reference sequence). There are 13 residues in the CDR3. J lost 4 bases, V lost 8 bases, and 3 bases had no gene match. The CDR3 DNA reads TGTGCCAGTTGGGACAGGGTAAATCAGCCCCAGCATTTT. The encoded protein is CASWDRVNQPQHF. The whole variable domain, remainder taken from reference TRBV19 and TRBJ1-5, is DGGITQSPKYLFRKEGQNVTLSCEQNLNHDAMYWYRQDPGQGLRLIYYSQIVNDFQKGDIAEGYSVSREKKESFPLTVTSAQKNPTAFYLCASWDRVNQPQHFGDGTRLSIL.

The chain couples TRBV6-1 to TRBJ2-7, with 10 bases that match TRBD2. The V gene end was trimmed by 1 base and the J gene end by 6 bases; junction bases not matched to a gene: 9. CDR3 length: 16 amino acids. Germline V gene data show CDR1 as MNHNS and CDR2 as SASEGT. The CDR3 nucleotides are TGTGCCAGCAGTGAAGTTGGCAGCGGGAGGGCCGCCGAGCAGTACTTC. Translated: CASSEVGSGRAAEQYF.

V gene TRBV13 combines with J gene TRBJ2-3, with 11 bases matching TRBD2. The CDR3 has 16 residues. Per germline, CDR1 PRHDT and CDR2 FYEKMQ (reference sequence). J lost 5 bases, V lost 5 bases, and 9 bases had no gene match. The CDR3 loop is CASSRLAGGPGDTQYF. As DNA, the CDR3 is TGTGCCAGCAGCCGGTTAGCGGGAGGGCCAGGAGATACGCAGTATTTT.

This chain connects TRBV28 to TRBJ2-2, with a possible D match to TRBD2 (5 bases). This CDR3 is built from 14 residues. Germline lookup yields CDR1 MDHEN and CDR2 SYDVKM. Deletions cut 10 bases from V and 0 bases from J, with 12 bases between. This CDR3 is CATGPGTNTGELFF. CDR3 in DNA: TGTGCCACCGGACCGGGGACGAACACCGGGGAGCTGTTTTTT.

For this clone: A junction boundary mismatches the germline segment, possibly from a read error. The gene calls are TRBV7-9 and TRBJ1-5; weak D call: TRBD1 (6 bases). The V gene's germline CDR1 is SEHNR and CDR2 FQNEAQ (reference sequence). CDR3 length: 14 residues. The CDR3 sequence: CATTQGGSNRPQHF. Written as DNA, the CDR3 is TGTGCCACTACACAGGGAGGGAGCAATCGGCCCCAGCATTTT. Full variable domain (outside the CDR3, taken from reference TRBV7-9 and TRBJ1-5): DTGVSQNPRHKITKRGQNVTFRCDPISEHNRLYWYRQTLGQGPEFLTYFQNEAQLEKSRLLSDRFSAERPKGSFSTLEIQRTEQGDSAMYLCATTQGGSNRPQHFGDGTRLSIL.

The chain employs TRBV14 and TRBJ2-1, with 8 bases that match TRBD2. This CDR3 has 15 amino acids. Germline V gives CDR1 SGHDN, CDR2 FVKESK. V lost 3 bases to trimming and J lost 2 bases; unmatched junction nucleotides: 3. In nucleotides, the CDR3 is TGTGCCAGCAGCCACAGCGGGAGTCCCTACAATGAGCAGTTCTTC. Encoded protein: CASSHSGSPYNEQFF. Full variable domain (missing parts from reference TRBV14 and TRBJ2-1): EAGVTQFPSHSVIEKGQTVTLRCDPISGHDNLYWYRRVMGKEIKFLLHFVKESKQDESGMPNNRFLAERTGGTYSTLKVQPAELEDSGVYFCASSHSGSPYNEQFFGPGTRLTVL.

The CDR3 DNA is TGTGCCAGCAGCTCCGGGGGACTAGCGGGAAGTACCGGGGAGCTGTTTTTT. Protein product: CASSSGGLAGSTGELFF. V is TRBV13 and J is TRBJ2-2; 13 bases map to TRBD2. CDR1 and CDR2 from the germline V gene are PRHDT and FYEKMQ (reference sequence). The V gene end was trimmed by 4 bases and the J gene end by 5 bases; junction bases not matched to a gene: 7. CDR3 size: 17 residues.

This rearrangement joins TRBV27 to TRBJ1-4, with D possibly being TRBD1 (6 bases). CDR1 and CDR2 (germline): MNHEY, SMNVEV (reference sequence). CDR3 length: 15 residues. V lost 3 bases and J 7 bases, leaving 15 bases between the germline ends. The chain's CDR3 is CASSFLGGRGEKLFF. Written as DNA, the CDR3 is TGTGCCAGCAGTTTCCTCGGGGGGCGCGGTGAAAAACTGTTTTTT.

The gene calls are TRBV29-1 and TRBJ2-4, with D possibly matching TRBD1 (5 bases). V was cut by 8 bases and J by 0 bases, with 11 bases left in between. The CDR3 has 13 amino acids. Germline V gene data show CDR1 as SQVTM and CDR2 as ANQGSEA. CDR3 coding DNA: TGCAGCCGGGTTGGGGCAGCCAAAAACATTCAGTACTTC. This codes for CSRVGAAKNIQYF.